This TCR beta chain came from a study of shared clonotypes between healthy human individuals. Study as a whole: Donors were a couple of women and a few men aged 18 to 49.

Germline assignment: CDR1 SGHAT and CDR2 FQNNGV. This CDR3 is 16 amino acids long. V shed 5 bases, J shed 0 bases, and the junction held 6 bases outside the gene matches. Unsorted samples drew genomic DNA from 70 million to 95 million PBMCs. Remarks on this clone: It is likely a read error: a sequence one base away is far more abundant.

Among the unsorted PBMC samples, replicate PCRs used 300 ng DNA, 25,000 to 35,000 T cell genomes. Profiled with immunoSEQ multiplex PCR; TCRdb holds only in-frame clones, not every one. The sample consists of approximately 470,000 clones, more than 65% of them appearing once. The source material was PBMCs. The V and J genes are TRBV11-2 and TRBJ2-2; TRBD1 aligns across 7 bases. This sequence originates from a woman aged 40 to 50 in good health. Some clones in this sample may be carry-over from other donors' samples. CDR3 loop: CASSTRQGTNTGELFF. Written as DNA, the CDR3 is TGTGCCAGCAGCACAAGACAGGGAACGAACACCGGGGAGCTGTTTTTT. Filled out from reference TRBV11-2 and TRBJ2-2, the complete variable domain reads EAGVAQSPRYKIIEKRQSVAFWCNPISGHATLYWYQQILGQGPKLLIQFQNNGVVDDSQLPKDRFSAERLKGVDSTLKIQPAKLEDSAVYLCASSTRQGTNTGELFFGEGSRLTVL.